This T cell receptor (beta chain) was captured in a study of immune evolution from preneoplasia to lung adenocarcinoma. Study background: HLA loss of heterozygosity: about 7% AIS, over 12% MIA, about 30% ADC, none AAH. The study's findings and limits: Clonality was highest in normal lung, lower in later-stage lesions apparently.

Generated by immunoSEQ multiplex PCR, the TCRdb table keeps only in-frame clones and is missing some. The sample shows about 6,500 clones, 73% of them seen only once. To note about this clone: Antigen unknown.

Between about 2014 and 2018, patients underwent resection in Japan or China. Germline values: CDR1 MGHRA, CDR2 YSYEKL. Deletions cut 6 bases from V and 1 base from J, with 18 bases between. The CDR3 contains 16 residues. This TCR came from an older donor with lung adenocarcinoma. The V and J genes are TRBV4-1 and TRBJ1-1, with D unclear. Sequencing was done on a sample of FFPE lung adenocarcinoma in situ tissue. The CDR3 reads CASRAAGSWWNTEAFF. DNA of the CDR3: TGCGCCAGCAGGGCGGCGGGGTCCTGGTGGAACACTGAAGCTTTCTTT.